The 21 T cell receptor beta chains below all came from one sample that was sequenced in a study of beta chain features in type 1 diabetes (dated 2018 in TCRdb). What the work shows at the level of the full study, not this receptor alone: Type 1 diabetes patients showed a moderate but significant shortening of TCRB CDR3 length in all four CD4+ subsets.

Their antigen targets remain unknown. Libraries were made using the immunoSEQ multiplex PCR assay. The entire isolated RNA was reverse transcribed using the High Capacity cDNA Reverse Transcription Kit, and thus expressed TCRB transcripts were sequenced. Imported from immuneACCESS, the table was reduced by TCRdb to in-frame sequences with V and J called. These copies leave out some clones; in studies compared against another copy, an unresolved V gene accounts for under half, and the cause of the remainder is not known. Here the sample has approximately 100,000 clones; about 26% occur a single time. Roughly 0.5% of the sample is held by the ten biggest clonotypes. Input material: central memory CD4+ T cells from blood. The receptors were gathered from a woman younger than 35 with type 1 diabetes.

In this sample, this clone turned up a few times. This sequence joins TRBV10-3 and TRBJ2-1, with 7 bases aligning to TRBD1. Germline V gene lookup returns CDR1 ENHRY and CDR2 SYGVKD. V shed 11 bases and J 7 bases; nucleotides not matched to a gene: 11. The CDR3 length is 13 residues. DNA for the CDR3: TGTGCCTCCTGGGACAGAGACGGGAATGAGCAGTTCTTC. Translated, it gives CASWDRDGNEQFF.

The rearrangement uses TRBV5-1 and TRBJ2-1; 7 nucleotides align to TRBD1. This CDR3 spans 15 amino acids. The V gene's germline CDR1 is SGHRS and CDR2 YFSETQ. Trimming removed 4 bases from V and 4 bases from J; junction bases left unmatched: 8. The CDR3 region is CASSQTGAGYNEQFF. DNA of the CDR3: TGCGCCAGCAGCCAAACAGGGGCCGGATACAATGAGCAGTTCTTC.

The V gene is TRBV7-2, the J gene TRBJ1-2; D is perhaps TRBD1 (6 bases). This CDR3 has 17 amino acids. V lost 1 base and J lost 4, with 19 bases in between. CDR1 is SGHTA, CDR2 FQGNSA, per germline. In DNA, the CDR3 is TGTGCCAGCAGCTTAGTTCAAGGGACACAACCTAGCTATGGCTACACCTTC. The encoded protein is CASSLVQGTQPSYGYTF.

The chain joins TRBV7-9 to TRBJ2-1, with D perhaps TRBD1 (6 bases). The germline gives CDR1 SEHNR, CDR2 FQNEAQ (reference sequence). The length of the CDR3 is 13 residues. Deletions cut 5 bases from V and 6 bases from J, with 11 bases between. DNA of the CDR3: TGTGCCAGCAGCCTAGGACAGCTCAATGAGCAGTTCTTC. This gives the protein CASSLGQLNEQFF.

The V gene is TRBV7-9, the J gene TRBJ2-2; 11 bases match TRBD2. After removal of 3 bases from V and 5 bases from J, the junction contained 2 bases not matched to a gene. CDR3 length: 15 amino acids. CDR1 is SEHNR, CDR2 FQNEAQ, per germline (reference sequence). The CDR3 loop is CASSLLAGGTGELFF. CDR3 sequence (DNA): TGTGCCAGCAGCTTGCTAGCGGGAGGAACCGGGGAGCTGTTTTTT. Based on the CDR3 plus reference TRBV7-9 and TRBJ2-2, the full variable domain is DTGVSQNPRHKITKRGQNVTFRCDPISEHNRLYWYRQTLGQGPEFLTYFQNEAQLEKSRLLSDRFSAERPKGSFSTLEIQRTEQGDSAMYLCASSLLAGGTGELFFGEGSRLTVL.

This clone showed up just a few times. The CDR3 reads CASSQGAVSTDTQYF. CDR3 DNA: TGTGCCAGCAGCCAGGGGGCAGTTAGCACAGATACGCAGTATTTT. The genes are TRBV11-2 and TRBJ2-3; 8 nucleotides line up with TRBD1. The CDR3 covers 15 residues. The germline V gene encodes CDR1 SGHAT and CDR2 FQNNGV. After removal of 5 bases from V and 0 bases from J, the junction contained 4 bases not matched to a gene.

V is TRBV7-3 and J is TRBJ2-5; D is possibly TRBD2 (6 bases). Germline loops: CDR1 SGHTA, CDR2 FQGTGA. The CDR3 is made up of 14 amino acids. Trimming removed 3 bases from V and 5 bases from J, with 13 bases in between. This CDR3 is CASSFSGGKETQYF. In DNA form, the CDR3 reads TGTGCCAGCAGCTTTTCCGGGGGAAAGGAGACCCAGTACTTC. The variable domain in full, with the rest retrieved from reference TRBV7-3 and TRBJ2-5, is GAGVSQTPSNKVTEKGKYVELRCDPISGHTALYWYRQSLGQGPEFLIYFQGTGAADDSGLPNDRFFAVRPEGSVSTLKIQRTERGDSAVYLCASSFSGGKETQYFGPGTRLLVL.

This rearrangement joins TRBV5-1 to TRBJ2-2; 8 bases match TRBD1. This CDR3 region has 15 residues. Germline V lookup: CDR1 SGHRS, CDR2 YFSETQ. V was clipped by 5 bases and J by 3 bases; unmatched bases: 6. The DNA for the CDR3 is TGCGCCAGCAGACCCGGACAGGGTGACACCGGGGAGCTGTTTTTT. It codes for CASRPGQGDTGELFF.

This clone was found a few times. The J gene is TRBJ2-6, the V gene TRBV7-3, with 7 bases fitting TRBD2. The V gene's germline CDR1 is SGHTA and CDR2 FQGTGA. This CDR3 spans 18 amino acids. V lost 3 bases, J lost 0 bases, and 8 bases stayed unmatched. The CDR3 DNA reads TGTGCCAGCAGCTTCAAACCAAGCGGGACCTCTGGGGCCAACGTCCTGACTTTC. Encoded protein: CASSFKPSGTSGANVLTF. Supplemented by reference TRBV7-3 and TRBJ2-6, the full variable domain reads GAGVSQTPSNKVTEKGKYVELRCDPISGHTALYWYRQSLGQGPEFLIYFQGTGAADDSGLPNDRFFAVRPEGSVSTLKIQRTERGDSAVYLCASSFKPSGTSGANVLTFGAGSRLTVL.

This sequence joins TRBV10-1 and TRBJ2-7, with TRBD1 matching 12 bases. Germline trimming cut 6 bases from V and 6 bases from J; bases unmatched to any gene: 3. The CDR3 is 13 residues long. Per the germline V gene, CDR1 is WNHNN and CDR2 is SYGVQD (reference sequence). The CDR3 DNA reads as TGCGCCAGCAGCGGGACAGGGGGCTGCGAGCAGTACGTC. Its translation: CASSGTGGCEQYV.

This clone was observed a few times. Written as DNA, the CDR3 is TGTGCCAGCAGTCCCCGGACAGGGGATGTAGCCAAAAACATTCAGTACTTC. Translating it yields CASSPRTGDVAKNIQYF. The chain recombines TRBV27 with TRBJ2-4, with TRBD1 matching over 9 bases. The trim removed 5 bases at V and 0 bases at J, leaving 8 bases unmatched. The CDR3 has 17 residues. The germline gives CDR1 MNHEY, CDR2 SMNVEV (reference sequence).

The CDR3 loop reads CAISGGGGGYTF. The CDR3 DNA is TGTGCCATCAGTGGAGGAGGAGGAGGGTACACCTTC. This chain links TRBV10-3 with TRBJ1-2; D not resolved. The CDR3 contains 12 residues. The germline gives CDR1 ENHRY, CDR2 SYGVKD. V lost 4 bases, J lost 11 bases, and 14 bases lay in between.

This clone turned up a few times. Other DNA sequences in the same sample also yield this CDR3. The chain has TRBV19 and TRBJ1-1; D is unresolved. V lost 3 bases to trimming and J lost 1 base, with 6 bases between them. Germline-derived CDR1 and CDR2 are LNHDA and SQIVND (reference sequence). CDR3 length: 13 amino acids. This CDR3 reads CASSIGRNTEAFF. The CDR3 DNA is TGTGCCAGTAGTATCGGTAGGAACACTGAAGCTTTCTTT.

This chain's CDR3 is CASRLTDTQYF. The CDR3 bases are TGTGCCAGCCGTTTGACAGATACGCAGTATTTT. This rearrangement joins TRBV7-8 to TRBJ2-3; D ambiguous. This CDR3 is 11 amino acids long. In germline, CDR1 is SGHVS, CDR2 FQNEAQ. V shed 8 bases and J shed 3 bases, with 6 bases lying between them.

The rearrangement uses TRBV6-1 and TRBJ1-1, with D possibly TRBD1 on 6 matching bases. The V end was cut by 5 bases, the J end by 3 bases, with 7 bases between. Germline V CDR1 and CDR2: MNHNS, SASEGT. The CDR3 consists of 12 residues. The CDR3 sequence: CASSQGYTEAFF. As DNA, the CDR3 is TGTGCCAGCAGTCAGGGGTACACTGAAGCTTTCTTT.

This chain uses TRBV7-2 with TRBJ2-5; D perhaps matches TRBD2 (6 bases). The germline gives CDR1 SGHTA, CDR2 FQGNSA. The germline V and J ends were trimmed by 0 bases and 5 bases, with 10 bases remaining between them. This CDR3 spans 14 amino acids. The CDR3 reads CASSLASRGETQYF. The CDR3 nucleotides read TGTGCCAGCAGCTTAGCAAGTCGGGGGGAGACCCAGTACTTC.

The chain has TRBV19 and TRBJ2-1; 12 nucleotides line up with TRBD2. The V gene end was trimmed by 7 bases and the J gene end by 5 bases; junction bases not matched to a gene: 6. The germline V gene encodes CDR1 LNHDA and CDR2 SQIVND (reference sequence). This CDR3 region has 15 residues. The CDR3 sequence is CASTLAGGVNNEQFF. DNA for the CDR3: TGTGCCAGTACCCTAGCGGGAGGGGTAAACAATGAGCAGTTCTTC.

The chain joins TRBV7-9 to TRBJ2-7, with 7 bases lining up with TRBD2. With V trimmed by 1 base and J by 4 bases, 7 bases remained unmatched. Germline CDR1 and CDR2: SEHNR and FQNEAQ (reference sequence). CDR3 length: 15 amino acids. CDR3 residues: CASSLGHGGFYEQYF. For the CDR3, the DNA is TGTGCCAGCAGCTTAGGGCACGGGGGGTTTTACGAGCAGTACTTC.

The rearrangement uses TRBV7-2 and TRBJ1-2; TRBD1 might be the D (5 bases). Germline assignment: CDR1 SGHTA and CDR2 FQGNSA. V was shortened by 1 base and J by 5 bases, with 11 bases between the two germline ends. The CDR3 has 14 residues. The CDR3 coding sequence is TGTGCCAGCAGCTTAGATCCGACAGCTTATGGCTACACCTTC. Its protein is CASSLDPTAYGYTF.

The gene calls are TRBV5-5 and TRBJ2-2; a weak D match, TRBD1 (6 bases). Germline V CDR1 and CDR2: SGHKS, YYEKEE (reference sequence). This CDR3 has 14 residues. The ends were cut back, 5 bases at V and 1 base at J, with 9 bases in the middle. Written as DNA, the CDR3 is TGTGCCAGCAGGCCGGGACAGAACACCGGGGAGCTGTTTTTT. Translating gives CASRPGQNTGELFF.

This chain links TRBV6-1 with TRBJ1-5, with D maybe TRBD1 (6 bases). V lost 8 bases and J lost 0, with 8 bases in between. Germline assignment: CDR1 MNHNS and CDR2 SASEGT. The CDR3 is 13 amino acids. This CDR3 is CASHRDSNQPQHF. The CDR3 DNA sequence: TGTGCCAGCCACAGGGATAGCAATCAGCCCCAGCATTTT.